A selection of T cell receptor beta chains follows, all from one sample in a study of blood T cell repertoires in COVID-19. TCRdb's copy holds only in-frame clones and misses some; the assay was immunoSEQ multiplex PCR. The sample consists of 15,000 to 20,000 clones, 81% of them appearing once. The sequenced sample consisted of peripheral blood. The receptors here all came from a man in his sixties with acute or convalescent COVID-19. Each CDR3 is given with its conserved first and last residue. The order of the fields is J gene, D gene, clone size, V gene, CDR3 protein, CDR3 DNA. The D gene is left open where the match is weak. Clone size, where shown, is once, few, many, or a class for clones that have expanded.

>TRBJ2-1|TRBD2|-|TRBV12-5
CASGSLAGGSYNEQFF
TGTGCTAGTGGTTCCTTAGCGGGGGGCTCCTACAATGAGCAGTTCTTC
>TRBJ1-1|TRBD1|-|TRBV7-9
CASSAGTGWQAFF
TGTGCCAGCAGCGCGGGGACAGGATGGCAAGCTTTCTTT
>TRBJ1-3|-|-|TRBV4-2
CASSQDDTRSGWNTIYF
TGTGCCAGCAGCCAAGATGATACACGGTCCGGGTGGAACACCATATATTTT
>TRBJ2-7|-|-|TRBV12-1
CASSFGPRLAGDLYEQYF
TGTGCCAGCAGCTTCGGACCACGACTAGCGGGGGATCTCTACGAGCAGTACTTC
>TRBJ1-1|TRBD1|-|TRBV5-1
CASSFTGEDTEAFF
TGCGCCAGCAGCTTTACAGGGGAGGACACTGAAGCTTTCTTT
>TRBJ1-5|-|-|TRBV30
CAWSPKGNQPQHF
TGTGCCTGGAGTCCGAAGGGGAATCAGCCCCAGCATTTT
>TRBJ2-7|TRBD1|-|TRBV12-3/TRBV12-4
CASRPTGTYEQYF
TGTGCCAGCAGGCCGACAGGGACCTACGAGCAGTACTTC
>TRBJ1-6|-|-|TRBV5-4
CASRTDSPNNSPLHF
TGTGCCAGCAGAACGGACAGCCCTAATAATTCACCCCTCCACTTT
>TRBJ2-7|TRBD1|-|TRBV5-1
CASSLGSGDRTYEQYF
TGCGCCAGCAGCTTGGGTTCGGGGGACAGGACCTACGAGCAGTACTTC
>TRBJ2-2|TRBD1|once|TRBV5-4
CASSRQGADTGELFF
TGTGCCAGCAGCCGTCAGGGGGCAGACACCGGGGAGCTGTTTTTT
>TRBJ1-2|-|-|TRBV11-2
CASSLVSFNYGYTF
TGTGCCAGCAGCTTAGTCAGTTTTAACTATGGCTACACCTTC
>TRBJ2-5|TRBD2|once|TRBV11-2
CASSSWQASGGRETQYF
TGTGCCAGCAGCTCCTGGCAGGCTAGCGGGGGCCGAGAGACCCAGTACTTC
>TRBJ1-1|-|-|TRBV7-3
CASSLNSGAGEAFF
TGTGCCAGCAGCTTAAATTCGGGTGCCGGTGAAGCTTTCTTT
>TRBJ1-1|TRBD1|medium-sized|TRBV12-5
CASGLGRGMNTEAFF
TGTGCTAGTGGTTTGGGCAGGGGGATGAACACTGAAGCTTTCTTT
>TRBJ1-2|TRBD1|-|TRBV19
CASSIRDRLYGYTF
TGTGCCAGTAGTATACGGGACAGACTCTATGGCTACACCTTC
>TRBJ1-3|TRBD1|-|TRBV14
CASSQDHRGIGNTIYF
TGTGCCAGCAGCCAAGACCACAGGGGAATTGGAAACACCATATATTTT
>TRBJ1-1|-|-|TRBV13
CASRPAGIMMNTEAFF
TGTGCCTCCAGACCAGCGGGCATAATGATGAACACTGAAGCTTTCTTT
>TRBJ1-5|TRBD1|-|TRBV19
CASTVTGSMGQPQHF
TGTGCCAGTACCGTGACAGGGTCGATGGGGCAGCCCCAGCATTTT
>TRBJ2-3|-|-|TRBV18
CASSPPERADTQYF
TGTGCCAGCTCACCACCGGAGAGGGCAGATACGCAGTATTTT
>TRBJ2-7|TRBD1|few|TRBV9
CASSVEDRGSYEQYF
TGTGCCAGCAGCGTAGAGGACAGGGGATCCTACGAGCAGTACTTC
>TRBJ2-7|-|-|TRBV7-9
CASSRDFHYEQYF
TGTGCCAGCAGCCGGGACTTCCACTACGAGCAGTACTTC
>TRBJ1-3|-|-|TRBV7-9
CASSFGLGGGNTIYF
TGTGCCAGCAGCTTTGGCCTGGGGGGAGGAAACACCATATATTTT
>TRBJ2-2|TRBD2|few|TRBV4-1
CASSQDVFRGANTGELFF
TGCGCCAGCAGCCAAGATGTATTTCGGGGGGCGAACACCGGGGAGCTGTTTTTT
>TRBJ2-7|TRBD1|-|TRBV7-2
CASSRRQGAPYEQYF
TGTGCCAGCAGTCGACGACAGGGGGCCCCCTACGAGCAGTACTTC
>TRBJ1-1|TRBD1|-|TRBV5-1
CASSTGQGYDTEAFF
TGCGCCAGCAGCACGGGACAGGGTTATGACACTGAAGCTTTCTTT
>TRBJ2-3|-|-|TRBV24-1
CATSDLVGARDTQYF
TGTGCCACCAGTGATTTAGTAGGGGCTAGAGATACGCAGTATTTT
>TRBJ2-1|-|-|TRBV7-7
CASSLTYTPTQGMDEQFF
TGTGCTAGCAGCTTGACCTACACCCCAACCCAGGGGATGGATGAGCAGTTCTTC
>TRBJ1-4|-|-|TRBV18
CASSPGQINEKLFF
TGTGCCAGCTCACCAGGGCAGATTAATGAAAAACTGTTTTTT
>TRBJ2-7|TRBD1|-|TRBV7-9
CASSSGQGAGEQYF
TGTGCCAGCAGCTCTGGACAGGGGGCGGGCGAGCAGTACTTC
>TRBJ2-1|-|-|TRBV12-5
CASGLVTSLGGGYEQFF
TGTGCTAGTGGTTTGGTAACTTCTTTGGGGGGGGGCTATGAGCAGTTCTTC
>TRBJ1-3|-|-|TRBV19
CASHASSGNTIYF
TGTGCCAGCCACGCCAGTTCTGGAAACACCATATATTTT
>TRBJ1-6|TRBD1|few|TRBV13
CASSFKGQYNSPLHF
TGTGCCAGCAGCTTTAAGGGACAGTATAATTCACCCCTCCACTTT
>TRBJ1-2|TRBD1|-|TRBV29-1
CSGRTGGADGYTF
TGCAGCGGGAGGACAGGGGGCGCGGATGGCTACACCTTC
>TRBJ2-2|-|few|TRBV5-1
CASSLGGVDNGELFF
TGCGCCAGCAGCTTGGGAGGTGTGGATAACGGGGAGCTGTTTTTT
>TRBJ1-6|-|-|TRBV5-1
CASSLEFDQGSYNSPLHF
TGCGCCAGCAGCTTGGAATTCGACCAGGGCTCCTATAATTCACCCCTCCACTTT
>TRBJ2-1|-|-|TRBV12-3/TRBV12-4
CASSLMVDEQFF
TGTGCCAGCAGTTTAATGGTAGATGAGCAGTTCTTC
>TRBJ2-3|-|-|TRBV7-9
CASSYRQDSTDTQYF
TGTGCCAGCAGCTACAGACAGGATAGCACAGATACGCAGTATTTT
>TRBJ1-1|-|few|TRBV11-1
CASSLVVTEAFF
TGTGCCAGCAGCTTAGTAGTAACTGAAGCTTTCTTT
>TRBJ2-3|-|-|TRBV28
CASSLRSGEADTQYF
TGTGCCAGCAGTTTACGGTCCGGGGAAGCAGATACGCAGTATTTT
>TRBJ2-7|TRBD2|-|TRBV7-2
CASSPIAGDYYEQYF
TGTGCCAGCAGCCCGATAGCGGGGGATTACTACGAGCAGTACTTC
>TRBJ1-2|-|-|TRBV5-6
CASSLDRVNYGYTF
TGTGCCAGCAGCTTGGACAGGGTTAACTATGGCTACACCTTC
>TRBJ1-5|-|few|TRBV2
CATSGQTLQPQHF
TGTGCCACTTCGGGACAAACTTTACAGCCCCAGCATTTT
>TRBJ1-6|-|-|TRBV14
CASSQERGTPLHF
TGTGCCAGCAGCCAAGAAAGGGGGACACCCCTCCACTTT
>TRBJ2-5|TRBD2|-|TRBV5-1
CASSFDPTSGGNQETQYF
TGCGCCAGCAGCTTCGATCCTACTAGCGGGGGGAATCAAGAGACCCAGTACTTC
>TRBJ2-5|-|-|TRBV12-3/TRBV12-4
CASSLVRSAQYF
TGTGCCAGCAGTTTGGTCAGGTCGGCCCAGTACTTC
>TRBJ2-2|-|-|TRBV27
CASSLPGSTGELFF
TGTGCCAGCAGTTTGCCGGGTTCCACCGGGGAGCTGTTTTTT
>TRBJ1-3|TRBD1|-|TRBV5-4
CASSFDRGLGNTIYF
TGTGCCAGCAGCTTTGACAGGGGGCTCGGAAACACCATATATTTT
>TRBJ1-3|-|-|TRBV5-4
CASSLGGGGSGNTIYF
TGTGCCAGCAGCTTGGGGGGGGGAGGCTCTGGAAACACCATATATTTT
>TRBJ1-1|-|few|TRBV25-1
CASCRNTEAFF
TGTGCCAGCTGCAGGAACACTGAAGCTTTCTTT
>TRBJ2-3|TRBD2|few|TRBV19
CASSISGTGGPLDTQYF
TGTGCCAGTAGTATAAGTGGGACGGGAGGTCCCCTAGATACGCAGTATTTT
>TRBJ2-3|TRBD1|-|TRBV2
CASSEGVQGVSTSTDTQYF
TGTGCCAGCAGTGAGGGGGTACAGGGGGTTTCCACTAGCACAGATACGCAGTATTTT
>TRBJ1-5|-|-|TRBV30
CAWSVRQVEPQHF
TGTGCCTGGAGTGTACGGCAGGTTGAGCCCCAGCATTTT
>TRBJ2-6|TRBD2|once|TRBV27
CASKGLAGHSGANVLTF
TGTGCCAGCAAGGGACTAGCGGGGCACTCTGGGGCCAACGTCCTGACTTTC
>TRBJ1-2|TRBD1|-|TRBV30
CAWRPNRGLYTF
TGTGCCTGGAGGCCGAACAGGGGCCTCTACACCTTC